This entry lists 19 T cell receptor beta chains sequenced from one sample in a study of T cell changes during pregnancy in multiple sclerosis. Only in-frame clones appear in the TCRdb table, and some are missing; sequencing was by immunoSEQ multiplex PCR. The sample carries 70,000 to 95,000 clones, approximately 91% recorded once. This specimen consisted of peripheral blood, obtained before pregnancy. The receptors stem from a female donor with multiple sclerosis, enrolled in a pregnancy study.

CDR3 region: CASSPTGENEKLFF. As DNA, the CDR3 is TGTGCCAGTAGTCCTACAGGGGAGAATGAAAAACTGTTTTTT. The rearrangement links TRBV19 to TRBJ1-4; 7 bases align to TRBD1. This CDR3 contains 14 residues. V was clipped by 5 bases and J by 5 bases; unmatched bases: 5. Germline loops: CDR1 LNHDA, CDR2 SQIVND (reference sequence).

The genes are TRBV28 and TRBJ1-2; D remains unclear. This CDR3 has 13 amino acids. From germline, CDR1 is MDHEN and CDR2 SYDVKM. V was trimmed by 4 bases and J by 2 bases, leaving 8 bases between them. The CDR3 nucleotides read TGTGCCAGCAGTTCGACGGGAAACTATGGCTACACCTTC. Residues: CASSSTGNYGYTF.

This sequence joins TRBV4-2 and TRBJ1-5; D possibly corresponds to TRBD1 (5 bases). The V gene lost 0 bases and the J gene lost 7 bases, with 7 bases spanning the gap. From germline, CDR1 is LGHNA and CDR2 YNFKEQ. This CDR3 is 13 amino acids long. CDR3: CASSQERGQPQHF. The CDR3 DNA sequence: TGTGCCAGCAGCCAAGAGCGGGGCCAGCCCCAGCATTTT.

The DNA of the CDR3 is TGTGCCAGCAGTACAGGGATGACTGCGGCGGCCCAGCATTTT. This codes for CASSTGMTAAAQHF. The gene calls are TRBV2 and TRBJ1-5, with TRBD1 as a possible D gene (6 bases). The V end lost 5 bases, the J end lost 11 bases, and 19 bases lay between the germline ends. CDR3 length equals 14 residues. The germline V gene encodes CDR1 SNHLY and CDR2 FYNNEI.

V gene TRBV29-1 combines with J gene TRBJ1-2; D not resolved. The V end was cut by 3 bases, the J end by 4 bases, with 6 bases between. Germline V gene data show CDR1 as SQVTM and CDR2 as ANQGSEA. CDR3 length: 11 residues. The CDR3 bases are TGCAGCGTTGAGCGGTCCTATGGCTACACCTTC. Residues: CSVERSYGYTF.

This clone was counted once. The chain employs TRBV18 and TRBJ1-2; D is uncertain. Germline assignment: CDR1 KGHSH and CDR2 LQKENI. V gave up 6 bases and J gave up 14 bases, with 19 bases separating them. The CDR3 is 12 residues long. CDR3 sequence: CASSTRTGVWTF. CDR3 sequence (DNA): TGTGCCAGCTCCACCCGGACCGGGGTTTGGACCTTC.

CDR3 residues: CASSKGTGLSGGYTF. CDR3 sequence (DNA): TGCGCCAGCAGCAAAGGGACAGGGTTATCGGGTGGCTACACCTTC. The V and J genes are TRBV5-1 and TRBJ1-2; the match to TRBD1 covers 9 bases. V shed 4 bases, J shed 7 bases, and the junction held 11 bases outside the gene matches. This CDR3 contains 15 residues. Germline V gene lookup returns CDR1 SGHRS and CDR2 YFSETQ.

The chain joins TRBV19 to TRBJ1-6, with D possibly matching TRBD1 (6 bases). Trimming took off 5 bases at V and 5 bases at J, with 10 bases between the two ends. The CDR3 contains 14 residues. The germline gives CDR1 LNHDA, CDR2 SQIVND (reference sequence). CDR3 residues: CASSWTANNSPLHF. The CDR3 region has the DNA TGTGCCAGTAGTTGGACAGCAAATAATTCACCCCTCCACTTT.

This clone showed up just a few times. The chain recombines TRBV5-1 with TRBJ2-7; 10 positions match TRBD1. Germline loops: CDR1 SGHRS, CDR2 YFSETQ. The trim removed 5 bases at V and 3 bases at J, leaving 5 bases unmatched. This CDR3 contains 14 residues. The CDR3 here is CASRPGQGYYEQYF. Written as DNA, the CDR3 is TGCGCCAGCAGGCCGGGACAGGGGTACTACGAGCAGTACTTC.

This chain joins TRBV10-3 and TRBJ1-5, with 7 bases lining up with TRBD1. The CDR3 runs to 13 residues. The V gene's germline CDR1 is ENHRY and CDR2 SYGVKD. J lost 5 bases, V lost 7 bases, and 5 bases had no gene match. CDR3 nucleotides: TGTGCCATCAACCGGGACAGCGATCAGCCCCAGCATTTT. Protein sequence: CAINRDSDQPQHF.

The CDR3 nucleotides read TGTGCCAGCAGTTTAAATCCCACAGGGGGCAAAAACACTGAAGCTTTCTTT. It yields the protein CASSLNPTGGKNTEAFF. V is TRBV2 and J is TRBJ1-1; 9 bases map to TRBD1. The CDR3 is made up of 17 amino acids. After removal of 5 bases from V and 2 bases from J, the junction contained 12 bases not matched to a gene. Germline V gene lookup returns CDR1 SNHLY and CDR2 FYNNEI. The full variable domain, its missing parts supplied by reference TRBV2 and TRBJ1-1, is EPEVTQTPSHQVTQMGQEVILRCVPISNHLYFYWYRQILGQKVEFLVSFYNNEISEKSEIFDDQFSVERPDGSNFTLKIRSTKLEDSAMYFCASSLNPTGGKNTEAFFGQGTRLTVV.

This chain joins TRBV5-5 and TRBJ2-7; no firm D call. Germline V lookup: CDR1 SGHKS, CDR2 YYEKEE (reference sequence). Deletions cut 4 bases from V and 4 bases from J, with 6 bases between. The CDR3 consists of 11 residues. Here the CDR3 reads CASSQNYEQYF. The CDR3 DNA follows: TGTGCCAGCAGCCAGAATTACGAGCAGTACTTC.

The chain has TRBV5-1 and TRBJ1-1, with D possibly being TRBD1 (5 bases). This CDR3 is built from 15 residues. Trimming removed 3 bases from V and 0 bases from J, with 12 bases in between. CDR1 is SGHRS, CDR2 YFSETQ, per germline. CDR3 protein: CASSSQGGMNTEAFF. Here the CDR3 DNA reads TGCGCCAGCAGCTCGCAGGGCGGAATGAACACTGAAGCTTTCTTT.

This sequence joins TRBV29-1 and TRBJ2-5; 9 nucleotides line up with TRBD2. The J segment lost 5 bases and the V segment lost 7 bases, leaving 14 bases of the junction unmatched. This CDR3 has 15 amino acids. Germline V gene lookup returns CDR1 SQVTM and CDR2 ANQGSEA. CDR3 nucleotides: TGCAGCGCTGAGGTCATGGGACTAGCCGGGGAGACCCAGTACTTC. Protein sequence: CSAEVMGLAGETQYF.

There are a few counts of this clone. J is TRBJ1-2 and V is TRBV6-1; no reliable D call. CDR1 is MNHNS and CDR2 is SASEGT in the germline V gene. The CDR3 is made up of 15 amino acids. V gave up 6 bases and J gave up 0 bases, with 14 bases separating them. The CDR3: CASSLWADTNYGYTF. In DNA form, the CDR3 reads TGTGCCAGCAGCCTTTGGGCCGATACTAACTATGGCTACACCTTC.

About this clone itself: At one boundary the junction diverges from the germline segment, which might be a read error. V is TRBV9 and J is TRBJ1-1; D may be TRBD1 (5 bases). Germline CDR1 and CDR2: SGDLS and YYNGEE. CDR3 length: 15 residues. DNA for the CDR3: TGTGCCAGCAGAGTAGGGGCCAGCATGAACACTGAAGCTTTCTTT. Its protein is CASRVGASMNTEAFF.

In its sample, this clone was seen once. The rearrangement uses TRBV4-1 and TRBJ2-7; no reliable D call. V was shortened by 1 base and J by 0 bases, with 4 bases between the two germline ends. Germline CDR1 reads MGHRA; CDR2 reads YSYEKL. The CDR3 has 13 amino acids. CDR3: CASSQAPSYEQYF. CDR3 DNA sequence: TGCGCCAGCAGCCAAGCTCCCTCCTACGAGCAGTACTTC.

This clone was counted a few times. This chain links TRBV5-4 with TRBJ2-3; the match to TRBD2 covers 9 bases. The germline gives CDR1 SGHNT, CDR2 YYREEE (reference sequence). This CDR3 has 15 residues. The trim removed 1 base at V and 6 bases at J, leaving 6 bases unmatched. The CDR3 DNA follows: TGTGCCAGCAGCTTGAAGCGGGGGGATAAGGATACGCAGTATTTT. It yields the protein CASSLKRGDKDTQYF.

The genes are TRBV28 and TRBJ1-1; D is uncertain. CDR1 MDHEN and CDR2 SYDVKM come from the germline V gene. V was pared by 4 bases and J by 6 bases, with 12 bases between. The CDR3 contains 13 residues. CDR3 sequence (DNA): TGTGCCAGCAGTTCCCCCTGGAGGGCTGAAGCTTTCTTT. This gives the protein CASSSPWRAEAFF.